The 21 T cell receptor beta chains presented below share a single source sample, sequenced in a study of blood T cell repertoires in COVID-19. This table comes from immunoSEQ multiplex PCR, and its TCRdb copy is limited to in-frame clones, with some not included. The table shows hundreds of thousands of clones, with roughly 88% occurring only once. The sample consisted of PBMCs or T cells enriched from blood (not recorded which). These receptors originate from a woman aged 18-29 years who had been exposed to COVID-19.

The J gene is TRBJ1-2, the V gene TRBV7-9; no reliable D call. The germline V gene encodes CDR1 SEHNR and CDR2 FQNEAQ (reference sequence). The V end was cut by 5 bases, the J end by 4 bases, with 17 bases between. This CDR3 spans 15 amino acids. The CDR3 reads CASSPKEGLGYGYTF. The CDR3 DNA reads as TGTGCCAGCAGCCCTAAGGAGGGTTTAGGCTATGGCTACACCTTC.

The rearrangement joins TRBV28 to TRBJ2-3; TRBD1 is a possible D gene (6 bases). Germline V CDR1 and CDR2: MDHEN, SYDVKM. The CDR3 spans 15 residues. Trimming shortened V by 2 bases and J by 4 bases, and 13 bases separated the two germline ends. In DNA, the CDR3 is TGTGCCAGCAGTTTACAGGGGCCCAGGGCAGATACGCAGTATTTT. Encoded protein: CASSLQGPRADTQYF.

V is TRBV7-2 and J is TRBJ2-7, with 9 bases aligning to TRBD1. The V gene's germline CDR1 is SGHTA and CDR2 FQGNSA. V shed 6 bases, J shed 4 bases, and the junction held 19 bases outside the gene matches. The CDR3 extends over 18 amino acids. The CDR3 spells CASSSFRDRVFGDYEQYF. The CDR3 DNA reads as TGTGCCAGCAGTTCGTTTCGGGACAGGGTTTTTGGGGATTACGAGCAGTACTTC. The full variable domain, with the rest looked up from reference TRBV7-2 and TRBJ2-7, is GAGVSQSPSNKVTEKGKDVELRCDPISGHTALYWYRQSLGQGLEFLIYFQGNSAPDKSGLPSDRFSAERTGGSVSTLTIQRTQQEDSAVYLCASSSFRDRVFGDYEQYFGPGTRLTVT.

Comment on this clone: In the same sample, other DNA sequences code for this CDR3. The V gene is TRBV6-5, the J gene TRBJ2-7; 8 bases are a match to TRBD1. The CDR3 consists of 15 residues. The trim removed 5 bases at V and 3 bases at J, leaving 9 bases unmatched. Germline CDR1 and CDR2: MNHEY and SVGAGI. CDR3 sequence (DNA): TGTGCCAGCAGTCCATCCGGGACAGGAAGCTACGAGCAGTACTTC. Its protein is CASSPSGTGSYEQYF.

This clone was seen only once. The rearrangement joins TRBV10-3 to TRBJ1-5; TRBD1 is a possible D gene (5 bases). This CDR3 is built from 14 residues. In germline, CDR1 is ENHRY, CDR2 SYGVKD. V lost 4 bases and J lost 3, with 10 bases in between. CDR3 in DNA: TGTGCCATCAGTGTGGAGGGACTCAATCAGCCCCAGCATTTT. As protein: CAISVEGLNQPQHF.

CDR3 in DNA: TGTGCCAGCAGCTTAGACAGGGGCGCGGGCCAAGAGACCCAGTACTTC. This sequence encodes CASSLDRGAGQETQYF. The chain carries TRBV11-2 and TRBJ2-5, with D maybe TRBD1 (6 bases). The CDR3 sequence is 16 residues long. V was pared by 0 bases and J by 1 base, with 12 bases between. Germline loops: CDR1 SGHAT, CDR2 FQNNGV.

V and J are TRBV2 and TRBJ2-2; 7 bases are shared with TRBD2. Germline V CDR1 and CDR2: SNHLY, FYNNEI. CDR3 length: 16 amino acids. The V and J ends lost 2 bases and 4 bases, in that order; junction bases with no gene match: 7. The CDR3 is CASSELPGRPTGELFF. CDR3 nucleotide sequence: TGTGCCAGCAGTGAACTACCCGGGAGGCCCACCGGGGAGCTGTTTTTT.

The chain couples TRBV13 to TRBJ1-6, with TRBD1 identical over 8 bases. CDR1 is PRHDT and CDR2 is FYEKMQ in the germline V gene (reference sequence). Trimming at V came to 5 bases and at J to 10 bases, leaving 4 bases not matched to a gene. CDR3 length: 13 amino acids. The CDR3 DNA reads TGTGCCAGCAGCCCACAGGGGGAATCACCCCTCCACTTT. Translated, it gives CASSPQGESPLHF.

The rearrangement joins TRBV7-7 to TRBJ2-1; 8 bases are a match to TRBD2. The germline V gene has CDR1 SSHAT and CDR2 FNYEAQ (reference sequence). CDR3 length: 15 amino acids. With 7 bases clipped from V and 4 bases from J, the junction kept 9 bases outside the gene matches. The CDR3 bases are TGTGCCAGCACCATTCTAGCGGGTCCGTACAATGAGCAGTTCTTC. Protein: CASTILAGPYNEQFF.

CDR3 residues: CATSGGVPGGNTEAFF. CDR3 nucleotides: TGTGCCACCAGCGGTGGGGTCCCCGGGGGTAACACTGAAGCTTTCTTT. The genes are TRBV15 and TRBJ1-1; D perhaps matches TRBD1 (5 bases). CDR3 length: 16 amino acids. V lost 5 bases to trimming and J lost 2 bases, with 18 bases between them. Germline loops: CDR1 LNHNV, CDR2 YYDKDF (reference sequence).

V usage is TRBV2 and J usage is TRBJ2-3, with D tentatively TRBD1 (6 bases). The V end was cut by 4 bases, the J end by 5 bases, with 7 bases between. Germline-derived CDR1 and CDR2 are SNHLY and FYNNEI. The length of the CDR3 is 12 residues. CDR3 amino acids: CASSGRGDTQYF. CDR3 nucleotides: TGTGCCAGCAGTGGCAGGGGAGATACGCAGTATTTT.

The CDR3 region is CASRSQRPLHF. DNA for the CDR3: TGTGCCAGCAGGTCACAAAGACCCCTCCACTTT. V is TRBV28 and J is TRBJ1-6; D remains unclear. Per germline, CDR1 MDHEN and CDR2 SYDVKM. V lost 6 bases and J 12 bases, leaving 9 bases between the germline ends. CDR3 length: 11 residues.

The chain links TRBV7-8 to TRBJ2-2; possibly TRBD2 for D (6 bases). This CDR3 has 17 amino acids. CDR1 is SGHVS and CDR2 is FQNEAQ in the germline V gene. The ends were cut back, 2 bases at V and 0 bases at J, with 13 bases in the middle. The CDR3 DNA follows: TGTGCCAGCAGCTTAATGGGGGGACCCTCGAACACCGGGGAGCTGTTTTTT. This sequence encodes CASSLMGGPSNTGELFF.

This chain joins TRBV7-2 and TRBJ1-4; no reliable D call. The V end was cut by 2 bases, the J end by 7 bases, with 20 bases between. Germline CDR1 is SGHTA and CDR2 is FQGNSA. The CDR3 runs to 17 residues. The CDR3, as DNA: TGTGCCAGCAGCTTAAGGAGTCGAGGAATAGGTGGTGAAAAACTGTTTTTT. This codes for CASSLRSRGIGGEKLFF.

J is TRBJ1-4 and V is TRBV18; D is uncertain. The CDR3 covers 13 residues. V was cut by 2 bases and J by 8 bases, with 9 bases left in between. Germline loops: CDR1 KGHSH, CDR2 LQKENI. The CDR3 sequence: CASSPRRREKLFF. The CDR3 bases are TGTGCCAGCTCACCAAGGAGGAGGGAAAAACTGTTTTTT. The full variable domain, its missing parts supplied by reference TRBV18 and TRBJ1-4, is NAGVMQNPRHLVRRRGQEARLRCSPMKGHSHVYWYRQLPEEGLKFMVYLQKENIIDESGMPKERFSAEFPKEGPSILRIQQVVRGDSAAYFCASSPRRREKLFFGSGTQLSVL.

The rearrangement links TRBV6-5 to TRBJ2-7; the D is unclear. This CDR3 is built from 14 residues. Between the trimmed V and J ends, which lost 2 bases and 4 bases, there was a span of 12 bases. CDR1 and CDR2 from the germline V gene are MNHEY and SVGAGI. The CDR3 coding sequence is TGTGCCAGCAGTTACGGCCTAGACGAGTACGAGCAGTACTTC. It is translated as CASSYGLDEYEQYF.

V gene TRBV5-4 combines with J gene TRBJ1-4; D may be TRBD1 (6 bases). The length of the CDR3 is 16 residues. Germline-derived CDR1 and CDR2 are SGHNT and YYREEE (reference sequence). V was pared by 0 bases and J by 1 base, with 10 bases between. CDR3 sequence (DNA): TGTGCCAGCAGCTTGGCCTACAGGGTAACTAATGAAAAACTGTTTTTT. Translation: CASSLAYRVTNEKLFF.

V is TRBV25-1 and J is TRBJ1-6; D may be TRBD1 (6 bases). The CDR3 loop spans 13 amino acids. V shed 6 bases and J shed 4 bases, with 7 bases lying between them. Germline loops: CDR1 MGHDK, CDR2 SYGVNS. This CDR3 is CASRGAYNSPLHF. In DNA, the CDR3 is TGTGCCAGCAGGGGGGCTTATAATTCACCCCTCCACTTT.

The chain carries TRBV9 and TRBJ2-1; 10 bases line up with TRBD2. This CDR3 is 16 amino acids long. Germline lookup yields CDR1 SGDLS and CDR2 YYNGEE. The junction had 6 bases not matched to a gene; V was cut back by 4 bases and J by 2 bases. The CDR3 nucleotides read TGTGCCAGCAGCATGGGACTAGCGACCCCCTACAATGAGCAGTTCTTC. It specifies CASSMGLATPYNEQFF.

The chain couples TRBV14 to TRBJ1-2; D remains unclear. V lost 6 bases, J lost 0 bases, and 8 bases lay in between. Germline V CDR1 and CDR2: SGHDN, FVKESK. The length of the CDR3 is 13 residues. CDR3 sequence reads: CASSRGANYGYTF. CDR3 bases: TGTGCCAGCAGTCGGGGAGCTAACTATGGCTACACCTTC.

J is TRBJ1-6 and V is TRBV27, with TRBD1 as a possible D gene (5 bases). V lost 1 base to trimming and J lost 6 bases, with 10 bases between them. From germline, CDR1 is MNHEY and CDR2 SMNVEV (reference sequence). The CDR3 spans 15 residues. This CDR3 is CASSLYQGVNSPLHF. The CDR3 bases are TGTGCCAGCAGTTTATATCAAGGGGTTAATTCACCCCTCCACTTT.